Shown below are 32 T cell receptor beta chains from a single sample sequenced in a study of blood T cell repertoires in COVID-19. Clones were sequenced by immunoSEQ multiplex PCR, and TCRdb holds only the in-frame ones, with some missing. The data contain hundreds of thousands of clones, about 90% of them singletons. Sequenced input: PBMCs or T cells enriched from blood (not recorded which). These receptors all come from a woman in her twenties or thirties who had recovered from COVID-19.

This chain joins TRBV2 and TRBJ2-7, with TRBD1 matching 9 bases. V lost 6 bases, J lost 7 bases, and 13 bases stayed unmatched. This CDR3 has 15 residues. Germline CDR1 and CDR2: SNHLY and FYNNEI. The CDR3 DNA is TGTGCCAGCAGGGACAGGGGTGCCCCCTCGTTGGAGCAGTACTTC. This sequence encodes CASRDRGAPSLEQYF.

The chain recombines TRBV7-9 with TRBJ2-7; D ambiguous. The CDR3 contains 12 residues. CDR1 is SEHNR and CDR2 is FQNEAQ in the germline V gene (reference sequence). The V end was cut by 5 bases, the J end by 6 bases, with 11 bases between. The CDR3 nucleotides are TGTGCCAGCAGCCCCCGGGTAAGCGAGCAGTACTTC. Its protein product is CASSPRVSEQYF.

V is TRBV11-2 and J is TRBJ2-7; D is possibly TRBD1 (5 bases). The CDR3 consists of 14 residues. CDR1 and CDR2 (germline): SGHAT, FQNNGV. V lost 2 bases, J lost 2 bases, and 10 bases lay in between. CDR3 loop: CASSLNAGPYEQYF. CDR3 nucleotide sequence: TGTGCCAGCAGCTTAAATGCAGGGCCCTACGAGCAGTACTTC.

This chain's CDR3 is CASSLVGPDTQYF. CDR3 in DNA: TGTGCCAGCAGCTTAGTGGGGCCAGATACGCAGTATTTT. This rearrangement joins TRBV7-9 to TRBJ2-3; maybe TRBD1 (5 bases). The CDR3 is 13 residues long. Germline V gene lookup returns CDR1 SEHNR and CDR2 FQNEAQ (reference sequence). V was trimmed by 1 base and J by 4 bases, leaving 6 bases between them.

This chain links TRBV7-2 with TRBJ2-7, with 7 bases fitting TRBD1. The CDR3 runs 16 residues. From germline, CDR1 is SGHTA and CDR2 FQGNSA. V was pared by 4 bases and J by 2 bases, with 11 bases of the junction left unmatched. Here the CDR3 DNA reads TGTGCCAGCAGCTCCGCGGATTGGACAGGAGCCTACGAGCAGTACTTC. It codes for CASSSADWTGAYEQYF.

The V call is TRBV12-3 or TRBV12-4, the J call TRBJ1-1; 8 bases fit TRBD1. The ends lost 7 bases at V and 13 bases at J; junction bases unmatched: 14. The CDR3 has 13 residues. The CDR3 region is CASTLGTGPLGFF. Here the CDR3 DNA reads TGTGCCAGCACCTTAGGGACAGGCCCTTTGGGTTTCTTT.

The V gene is TRBV5-1, the J gene TRBJ2-5, with D possibly matching TRBD1 (5 bases). CDR1 and CDR2 from the germline V gene are SGHRS and YFSETQ. Trimming removed 3 bases at V and 5 bases at J, with 11 bases between. This CDR3 is built from 13 residues. Written as DNA, the CDR3 is TGCGCCAGCAGCTCAAGGGGCTCGGAGACCCAGTACTTC. Translated, it gives CASSSRGSETQYF.

As to this clone: At the DNA level, this CDR3 is encoded by other sequences in the same sample as well. The chain employs TRBV19 and TRBJ1-2; D gene uncertain. CDR1 and CDR2 (germline): LNHDA, SQIVND (reference sequence). The V end lost 3 bases, the J end lost 5 bases, and 10 bases lay between the germline ends. This CDR3 region has 13 residues. CDR3 residues: CASSISPGYGYTF. The CDR3 nucleotides read TGTGCCAGTAGTATCTCCCCGGGTTATGGCTACACCTTC.

The rearrangement links TRBV28 to TRBJ2-7; 13 nucleotides align to TRBD2. The CDR3 spans 15 residues. Per the germline V gene, CDR1 is MDHEN and CDR2 is SYDVKM. V was pared by 6 bases and J by 5 bases, with 7 bases of the junction left unmatched. The CDR3 spells CASRVLAGGRDEQYF. CDR3 DNA: TGTGCCAGCAGAGTACTAGCGGGGGGGAGGGACGAGCAGTACTTC.

This chain uses TRBV24-1 with TRBJ2-2; D perhaps matches TRBD1 (5 bases). The CDR3 has 15 amino acids. Germline V CDR1 and CDR2: KGHDR, SFDVKD. The V end lost 1 base, the J end lost 5 bases, and 10 bases lay between the germline ends. CDR3 bases: TGTGCCACCAGTGATTTTTCGCAGGGAACCGGGGAGCTGTTTTTT. This translates into CATSDFSQGTGELFF.

The rearrangement joins TRBV5-4 to TRBJ1-2; 8 bases match TRBD1. CDR1 and CDR2 (germline): SGHNT, YYREEE (reference sequence). Germline trimming cut 2 bases from V and 7 bases from J; bases unmatched to any gene: 4. The CDR3 extends over 13 amino acids. The CDR3 DNA reads as TGTGCCAGCAGCTTTAGGACAGGGAGTGGCTACACCTTC. Translated, it gives CASSFRTGSGYTF.

The CDR3 DNA reads as TGTGCCAGCAGCCCGGACAGGGGTGACACCATATATTTT. This translates into CASSPDRGDTIYF. This chain joins TRBV6-5 and TRBJ1-3, with TRBD1 identical over 9 bases. Per the germline V gene, CDR1 is MNHEY and CDR2 is SVGAGI. Trimming took 6 bases from V and 8 from J; bases not matched to a gene: 5. The CDR3 has 13 residues.

The chain employs TRBV5-6 and TRBJ2-1; TRBD2 aligns across 9 bases. The CDR3 is 15 residues long. Germline values: CDR1 SGHDT, CDR2 YYEEEE. The trim removed 4 bases at V and 2 bases at J, leaving 4 bases unmatched. The CDR3 is CASSNGLAPYNEQFF. CDR3 DNA sequence: TGTGCCAGCAGCAATGGACTAGCGCCCTACAATGAGCAGTTCTTC.

V gene TRBV28 combines with J gene TRBJ1-2; D unclear. From germline, CDR1 is MDHEN and CDR2 SYDVKM. The germline V and J ends were trimmed by 2 bases and 8 bases, with 12 bases remaining between them. CDR3 length: 13 amino acids. CDR3 nucleotides: TGTGCCAGCAGTTTACAGAGCCTCGGGGGCTACACCTTC. Translated: CASSLQSLGGYTF.

The chain joins TRBV5-4 to TRBJ1-2; TRBD1 might be the D (6 bases). V dropped 2 bases and J dropped 8 bases, with 10 bases sitting between them. Germline lookup yields CDR1 SGHNT and CDR2 YYREEE (reference sequence). CDR3 length: 12 amino acids. CDR3 in amino acids: CASSFGQGGYTF. In DNA, the CDR3 is TGTGCCAGCAGCTTTGGGCAGGGGGGCTACACCTTC.

This sequence joins TRBV19 and TRBJ2-1; 10 bases map to TRBD2. Germline V gene data show CDR1 as LNHDA and CDR2 as SQIVND (reference sequence). The CDR3 length is 15 residues. V gave up 1 base and J gave up 9 bases; unmatched junction bases: 6. CDR3 coding DNA: TGTGCCAGTAGTATAGCGCTAGCGGGAGCCGCTGAGCAGTTCTTC. As protein: CASSIALAGAAEQFF.

This clone was detected a few times. This chain uses TRBV5-1 with TRBJ2-1; TRBD1 matches 8 bases. The V gene end was trimmed by 0 bases and the J gene end by 6 bases; junction bases not matched to a gene: 5. The CDR3 is 15 residues long. Germline V CDR1 and CDR2: SGHRS, YFSETQ. In DNA form, the CDR3 reads TGCGCCAGCAGCTTGGGGACAGGGCTGGGCAATGAGCAGTTCTTC. It codes for CASSLGTGLGNEQFF.

V usage is TRBV6-5 and J usage is TRBJ1-3; the D is unclear. Trimming removed 0 bases at V and 1 base at J, with 10 bases between. This CDR3 has 16 amino acids. Germline V gene data show CDR1 as MNHEY and CDR2 as SVGAGI. The CDR3 coding sequence is TGTGCCAGCAGTTACTCGACTGACTCATCTGGAAACACCATATATTTT. Residues: CASSYSTDSSGNTIYF.

V usage is TRBV10-3 and J usage is TRBJ2-5; 14 bases align to TRBD2. The CDR3 covers 16 residues. J was trimmed by 4 bases and V by 11 bases; bases with no gene match: 12. Germline loops: CDR1 ENHRY, CDR2 SYGVKD. Written as DNA, the CDR3 is TGTGCCTCGAAGACTAGCGGGAGGGTTGGAGGAGAGACCCAGTACTTC. This translates into CASKTSGRVGGETQYF.

The J gene is TRBJ1-5, the V gene TRBV12-3 or TRBV12-4; D is ambiguous. The CDR3 spans 13 residues. V dropped 5 bases and J dropped 5 bases, with 10 bases sitting between them. CDR3 in amino acids: CASSPGRDQPQHF. The CDR3 DNA follows: TGTGCCAGCAGTCCCGGGAGGGATCAGCCCCAGCATTTT.

The rearrangement joins TRBV6-2 or TRBV6-3 to TRBJ1-5; 7 nucleotides line up with TRBD1. Trimming at V came to 4 bases and at J to 4 bases, leaving 7 bases not matched to a gene. CDR3 length equals 15 residues. Germline V CDR1 and CDR2: MNHEY, SVGEGT. The CDR3 coding sequence is TGTGCCAGCAGTTCAATACAGGGGAGGAATCAGCCCCAGCATTTT. Encoded protein: CASSSIQGRNQPQHF.

The chain couples TRBV19 to TRBJ2-2; TRBD2 matches at 12 bases. The germline V gene has CDR1 LNHDA and CDR2 SQIVND (reference sequence). CDR3 length: 18 residues. V shed 6 bases, J shed 7 bases, and the junction held 15 bases outside the gene matches. CDR3 DNA: TGTGCCAGTAGCCACATACTAGCGGGAGGACCCATCCTCGGGGAGCTGTTTTTT. It specifies CASSHILAGGPILGELFF.

The J gene is TRBJ2-7, the V gene TRBV5-8, with D possibly matching TRBD2 (5 bases). V was trimmed by 0 bases and J by 5 bases, leaving 24 bases between them. The CDR3 sequence is 18 residues long. Germline assignment: CDR1 SGHTS and CDR2 YDEGEE. The CDR3 DNA reads TGTGCCAGCAGCTTGGTGGTTTCGGCGGGTCGGGGAGAAGACGAGCAGTACTTC. This translates into CASSLVVSAGRGEDEQYF.

V gene TRBV27 combines with J gene TRBJ1-2; D is possibly TRBD1 (6 bases). Germline values: CDR1 MNHEY, CDR2 SMNVEV (reference sequence). The V and J ends lost 10 bases and 3 bases respectively, with 21 bases between them. The CDR3 is made up of 15 amino acids. As DNA, the CDR3 is TGTGCCACCCTCCCGTGGTCAGGGGTTGACTATGGCTACACCTTC. It codes for CATLPWSGVDYGYTF.

The V gene is TRBV3-1 (or the pseudogene TRBV3-2), the J gene TRBJ2-5; 10 bases align to TRBD1. V was clipped by 4 bases and J by 5 bases; unmatched bases: 7. The CDR3 totals 15 residues. Per the germline V gene, CDR1 is LGHDT and CDR2 is YNNKEL (reference sequence). CDR3 loop: CASSPGTGARETQYF. CDR3 nucleotides: TGTGCCAGCAGCCCTGGGACAGGGGCGCGGGAGACCCAGTACTTC.

J is TRBJ2-7 and V is TRBV11-2, with unresolved D. V was pared by 0 bases and J by 0 bases, with 12 bases between. The length of the CDR3 is 16 residues. Germline V gene lookup returns CDR1 SGHAT and CDR2 FQNNGV. This chain's CDR3 is CASSLEGRSSSYEQYF. CDR3 bases: TGTGCCAGCAGCTTAGAGGGCAGATCCAGCTCCTACGAGCAGTACTTC. The variable domain in full, with the rest retrieved from reference TRBV11-2 and TRBJ2-7, is EAGVAQSPRYKIIEKRQSVAFWCNPISGHATLYWYQQILGQGPKLLIQFQNNGVVDDSQLPKDRFSAERLKGVDSTLKIQPAKLEDSAVYLCASSLEGRSSSYEQYFGPGTRLTVT.

This clone was recorded once. This rearrangement joins TRBV29-1 to TRBJ1-1; D is possibly TRBD1 (5 bases). Germline V gene data show CDR1 as SQVTM and CDR2 as ANQGSEA. The CDR3 consists of 12 residues. V was pared by 4 bases and J by 0 bases, with 6 bases between. As DNA, the CDR3 is TGCAGCGTTGTGACAGTGAACACTGAAGCTTTCTTT. As protein: CSVVTVNTEAFF.

For the CDR3, the DNA is TGTGCCAGCAGTTATCTAGCGACCACCTACGAGCAGTACTTC. Translated, it gives CASSYLATTYEQYF. This chain links TRBV6-5 with TRBJ2-7; D might be TRBD2 (6 bases). The CDR3 is 14 residues long. Germline CDR1 is MNHEY and CDR2 is SVGAGI. The V end lost 3 bases, the J end lost 2 bases, and 11 bases lay between the germline ends.

This chain uses TRBV21-1 with TRBJ1-5; TRBD1, the table's D call, lacks a check against the DNA. TRBV21-1 corresponds to a pseudogene. CDR3 length: 15 amino acids. CDR3 loop: CASSKWTGGDQPQHF. As DNA, the CDR3 is TGTGCCAGCAGCAAATGGACAGGGGGCGATCAGCCCCAGCATTTT.

This clone was counted once. The rearrangement uses TRBV19 and TRBJ2-2, with no clear D. The germline V and J ends were trimmed by 4 bases and 5 bases, with 8 bases remaining between them. Germline V gene lookup returns CDR1 LNHDA and CDR2 SQIVND (reference sequence). The CDR3 has 13 amino acids. CDR3 amino acids: CASSSYLTGELFF. The CDR3 bases are TGTGCCAGTAGTAGCTACTTAACCGGGGAGCTGTTTTTT.

The sample holds a few counts of this clone. V gene TRBV7-2 combines with J gene TRBJ2-3; 11 bases align to TRBD2. Germline values: CDR1 SGHTA, CDR2 FQGNSA. With V trimmed by 5 bases and J by 3 bases, 16 bases remained unmatched. The CDR3 spans 19 residues. CDR3 DNA: TGTGCCAGCAGCCCTAGAGCGCTAGCGGGAGGTTTTTCGACAGATACGCAGTATTTT. Protein sequence: CASSPRALAGGFSTDTQYF.

The chain recombines TRBV5-4 with TRBJ2-5; D gene unclear. The CDR3 length is 11 residues. V was cut by 3 bases and J by 4 bases, with 4 bases left in between. Germline-derived CDR1 and CDR2 are SGHNT and YYREEE (reference sequence). CDR3 amino acids: CASSSGETQYF. CDR3 nucleotides: TGTGCCAGCAGCTCGGGAGAGACCCAGTACTTC.